This T cell receptor (beta chain) was recorded in a study of OX40 agonist ivuxolimab in advanced cancers. Study-wide findings and caveats: More expanded clones were found, on average, in CD8+ than in CD4+ T cells.

This CDR3 comprises 12 residues. V lost 2 bases and J 1 base, leaving 5 bases between the germline ends. Germline V gives CDR1 SQVTM, CDR2 ANQGSEA. The method was immunoSEQ multiplex PCR; TCRdb's version includes in-frame clones alone and lacks a portion of them. This table has some 70,000 clones, about nine tenths appearing once. About this clone: Its antigen remains unknown.

This specimen consisted of CD4+ or CD8+ T cells sorted from blood, obtained in a trial of the OX40 agonist ivuxolimab. V usage is TRBV29-1 and J usage is TRBJ1-1; D unclear. This receptor was identified in an adult with an advanced solid tumor such as melanoma, head and neck, liver or kidney cancer. CDR3 nucleotide sequence: TGCAGCGTTGAAAAAGGGAACACTGAAGCTTTCTTT. Translation: CSVEKGNTEAFF.